Following are 14 T cell receptor beta chains from one sample sequenced in a study of neurological immune-mediated disorders. TCRdb processed the 5' RACE reads anew with MiXCR; each CDR3 protein has one entry. The sample contains approximately 100,000 distinct CDR3 sequences, about 3.8% of which appear only once. The sample was PBMCs. All receptors derive from a woman aged 18 to 35 with multiple sclerosis.

The chain has TRBV5-8 and TRBJ1-5, with 7 bases aligning to TRBD1. This CDR3 comprises 17 residues. Germline values: CDR1 SGHTS, CDR2 YDEGEE. J lost 4 bases, V lost 10 bases, and 20 bases had no gene match. The DNA of the CDR3 is TGTGCCGGGGGGGTTTGGGCAGCAGGGGGTTATAATCAGCCCCAGCATTTT. Protein sequence: CAGGVWAAGGYNQPQHF.

This clonotype was picked up many times. The chain carries TRBV11-2 and TRBJ1-3; D call uncertain. The V and J ends lost 5 bases and 2 bases respectively, with 25 bases between them. This CDR3 is 19 amino acids long. Germline CDR1 SGHAT, CDR2 FQNNGV. CDR3 in DNA: TGTGCCAGCAGCCAAAAGCCCGCCAGCTTTTATGTCGCTGGAAACACCATATATTTT. Translating gives CASSQKPASFYVAGNTIYF.

This clonotype was seen repeatedly, ten times or more. The J gene is TRBJ2-2, the V gene TRBV7-3; 7 nucleotides align to TRBD1. In germline, CDR1 is SGHTA, CDR2 FQGTGA. The ends lost 4 bases at V and 6 bases at J; junction bases unmatched: 11. The CDR3 runs to 16 residues. In nucleotides, the CDR3 is TGTGCCAGCAGCTCCTCGCCGAGGGGGCGCGCCGGGGAGCTGTTTTTT. Protein product: CASSSSPRGRAGELFF.

This clonotype was detected ten times or more. The chain recombines TRBV20-1 with TRBJ2-3; 7 nucleotides line up with TRBD1. Germline V gene sequence: CDR1 DFQATT, CDR2 SNEGSKA (reference sequence). The CDR3 is 19 residues long. V was clipped by 0 bases and J by 2 bases; unmatched bases: 17. The CDR3 DNA reads as TGCAGTGCTAGAGATCAAGCCACGTCAGTAGGGGGCCCCACAGATACGCAGTATTTT. Its translation: CSARDQATSVGGPTDTQYF.

This clonotype was detected ten times or more. The CDR3 ends on some other residue instead of the conserved phenylalanine or tryptophan, so this is likely a read error. The limits of the CDR3 on the DNA are not certain, so only TCRdb's listed CDR3 is given. The V call is TRBV20-1, the J call TRBJ2-7; no check of the table's D call, TRBD2, against the DNA was made. The CDR3 length is 8 residues, termini included. The germline CDR1 and CDR2 sequences are DFQATT and SNEGSKA (reference sequence). CDR3 protein: CSARAIPL.

This clonotype was seen many times. The CDR3 region has the DNA TGCGCCAGCAGCTCGGCCCCAGGGGGGGGCGGGGGAAAGCAGTTCTTC. Translating gives CASSSAPGGGGGKQFF. The chain combines TRBV5-1 with TRBJ2-1, with D perhaps TRBD1 or TRBD2 (7 bases each). CDR3 length: 16 residues. Germline loops: CDR1 SGHRS, CDR2 YFSETQ. Deletions cut 3 bases from V and 11 bases from J, with 24 bases between. The full variable domain, with the rest looked up from reference TRBV5-1 and TRBJ2-1, is KAGVTQTPRYLIKTRGQQVTLSCSPISGHRSVSWYQQTPGQGLQFLFEYFSETQRNKGNFPGRFSGRQFSNSRSEMNVSTLELGDSALYLCASSSAPGGGGGKQFFGPGTRLTVL.

The sample holds many counts of this clonotype. This chain uses TRBV5-1 with TRBJ1-2; a possible D gene is TRBD1 (5 bases). Germline CDR1 SGHRS, CDR2 YFSETQ. V was trimmed by 5 bases and J by 7 bases, leaving 15 bases between them. The CDR3 spans 13 residues. The CDR3 is CASRSDRDSGYTF. CDR3 DNA sequence: TGCGCCAGCAGATCCGACAGAGACTCTGGCTACACCTTC.

In regard to this clonotype: A much larger clone differs by one base, so this may be a read error. The genes are TRBV7-2 and TRBJ1-1; D gene unclear. Trimming cost V 5 bases and J 0 bases, with 13 bases left between them. This CDR3 has 15 amino acids. Germline V gene sequence: CDR1 SGHTA, CDR2 FQGNSA. The CDR3 protein is CASSRYGKVNTEAFF. Here the CDR3 DNA reads TGTGCCAGCAGCCGATACGGAAAGGTGAACACTGAAGCTTTCTTT.

There are a few counts of this clonotype. This chain links TRBV5-1 with TRBJ2-7, with TRBD2 matching over 8 bases. Germline CDR1 is SGHRS and CDR2 is YFSETQ. J lost 4 bases, V lost 1 base, and 10 bases had no gene match. This CDR3 is built from 16 residues. DNA for the CDR3: TGCGCCAGCAGCTTGATCTCGGGGGGGGTATTTTACGAGCAGTACTTC. This sequence encodes CASSLISGGVFYEQYF. The full variable domain, completed using reference TRBV5-1 and TRBJ2-7, is KAGVTQTPRYLIKTRGQQVTLSCSPISGHRSVSWYQQTPGQGLQFLFEYFSETQRNKGNFPGRFSGRQFSNSRSEMNVSTLELGDSALYLCASSLISGGVFYEQYFGPGTRLTVT.

This clonotype was seen ten or more times. The chain employs TRBV7-8 and TRBJ2-1, with 9 bases that match TRBD2. V was clipped by 7 bases and J by 7 bases; unmatched bases: 17. The germline V gene has CDR1 SGHVS and CDR2 FQNEAQ. This CDR3 comprises 17 residues. Here the CDR3 reads CASTQGMRRGGGNEQFF. The CDR3 region has the DNA TGTGCCAGCACCCAAGGGATGCGGCGGGGGGGAGGGAATGAGCAGTTCTTC.

The sample holds many counts of this clonotype. This chain uses TRBV5-1 with TRBJ2-7; TRBD2 aligns across 12 bases. V was pared by 4 bases and J by 5 bases, with 10 bases of the junction left unmatched. Germline V lookup: CDR1 SGHRS, CDR2 YFSETQ. The length of the CDR3 is 16 residues. The CDR3 loop is CASSETSGSLVHEQYF. For the CDR3, the DNA is TGCGCCAGCAGCGAGACTAGCGGGAGTTTAGTCCACGAGCAGTACTTC.

The chain uses TRBV18 and TRBJ1-6, with 9 bases aligning to TRBD1. The CDR3 covers 14 residues. J gave up 8 bases and V 2 bases, and 1 base lay outside the gene matches. Germline V gene lookup returns CDR1 KGHSH and CDR2 LQKENI. In DNA form, the CDR3 reads TGTGCCAGCTCACCAACAGGGGGCGATTCACCCCTCCACTTT. Translating gives CASSPTGGDSPLHF.

Many counts were recorded for this clonotype. This sequence joins TRBV5-1 and TRBJ2-1, with 11 bases fitting TRBD1. Germline CDR1 SGHRS, CDR2 YFSETQ. This CDR3 has 16 amino acids. The V and J ends lost 0 bases and 7 bases, in that order; junction bases with no gene match: 6. CDR3 bases: TGCGCCAGCAGCTTGGCCATCGGACAGGGGGCAAATGAGCAGTTCTTC. Translated: CASSLAIGQGANEQFF.

This clonotype was seen ten or more times. V usage is TRBV20-1 and J usage is TRBJ2-3, with D perhaps TRBD2 (5 bases). Germline CDR1 is DFQATT and CDR2 is SNEGSKA (reference sequence). The CDR3 has 13 amino acids. CDR3 region: CSLAYRTTDTQYF. CDR3 coding DNA: TGCAGCCTAGCCTATCGGACCACAGATACGCAGTATTTT.